The clone carrying this T cell receptor (beta chain) is a singleton in its sample. The data originate from a study of cytomegalovirus exposure and HLA in healthy donors. Data came from immunoSEQ multiplex PCR; TCRdb stores just in-frame clones and leaves some out. This sample yields some 180,000 clones, of which 86% are seen a single time; 7.2% belongs to the top ten. In germline, CDR1 is SEHNR, CDR2 FQNEAQ (reference sequence). This CDR3 spans 17 amino acids. J lost 6 bases, V lost 4 bases, and 13 bases had no gene match. Sequencing was carried out using PBMCs. The receptor comes from a man in his thirties or forties in good health and CMV-seropositive. This rearrangement joins TRBV7-9 to TRBJ2-3; TRBD2 agrees at 10 bases. Here the CDR3 reads CASSSPTSGPLADTQYF. The DNA for the CDR3 is TGTGCCAGCAGCTCGCCGACTAGCGGGCCCCTGGCCGATACGCAGTATTTT.